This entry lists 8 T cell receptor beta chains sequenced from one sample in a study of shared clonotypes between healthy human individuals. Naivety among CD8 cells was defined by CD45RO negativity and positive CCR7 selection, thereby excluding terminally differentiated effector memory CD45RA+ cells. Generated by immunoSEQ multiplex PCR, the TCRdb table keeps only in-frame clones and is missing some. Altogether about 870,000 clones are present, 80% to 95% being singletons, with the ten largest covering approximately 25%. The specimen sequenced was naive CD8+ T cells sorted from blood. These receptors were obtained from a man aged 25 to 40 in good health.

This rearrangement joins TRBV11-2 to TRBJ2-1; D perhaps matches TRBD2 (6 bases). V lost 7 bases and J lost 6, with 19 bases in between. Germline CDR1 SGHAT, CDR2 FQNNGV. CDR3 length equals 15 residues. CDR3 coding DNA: TGTGCCAGCAACATCGACGTGGGACTCATCAATGAGCAGTTCTTC. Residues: CASNIDVGLINEQFF.

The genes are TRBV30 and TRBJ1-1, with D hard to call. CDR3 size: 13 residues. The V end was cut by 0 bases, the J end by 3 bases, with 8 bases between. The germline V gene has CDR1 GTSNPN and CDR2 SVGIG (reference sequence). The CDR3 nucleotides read TGTGCCTGGAGTGTACTTTCAGACACTGAAGCTTTCTTT. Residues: CAWSVLSDTEAFF.

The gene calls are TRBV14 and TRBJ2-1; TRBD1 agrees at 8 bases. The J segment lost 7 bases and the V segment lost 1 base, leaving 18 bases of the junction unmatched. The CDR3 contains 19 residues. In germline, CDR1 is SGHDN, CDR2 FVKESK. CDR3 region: CASSQGKRQGSYKDNEQFF. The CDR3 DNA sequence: TGTGCCAGCAGCCAAGGGAAGAGACAGGGGAGTTATAAGGATAATGAGCAGTTCTTC.

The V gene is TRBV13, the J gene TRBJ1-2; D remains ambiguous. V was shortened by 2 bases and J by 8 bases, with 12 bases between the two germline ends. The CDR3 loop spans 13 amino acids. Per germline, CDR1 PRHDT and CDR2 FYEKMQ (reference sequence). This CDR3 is CASSLNLVEGYTF. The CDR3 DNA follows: TGTGCCAGCAGCTTAAACTTGGTTGAAGGCTACACCTTC. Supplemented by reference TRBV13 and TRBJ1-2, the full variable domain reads AAGVIQSPRHLIKEKRETATLKCYPIPRHDTVYWYQQGPGQDPQFLISFYEKMQSDKGSIPDRFSAQQFSDYHSELNMSSLELGDSALYFCASSLNLVEGYTFGSGTRLTVV.

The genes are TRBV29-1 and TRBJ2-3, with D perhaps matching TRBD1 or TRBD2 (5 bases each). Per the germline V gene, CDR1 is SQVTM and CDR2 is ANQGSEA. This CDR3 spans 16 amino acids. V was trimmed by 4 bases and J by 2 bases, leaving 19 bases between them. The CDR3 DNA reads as TGCAGCGTTGTGGGGGTAGCTTCATCGGTCACAGATACGCAGTATTTT. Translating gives CSVVGVASSVTDTQYF.

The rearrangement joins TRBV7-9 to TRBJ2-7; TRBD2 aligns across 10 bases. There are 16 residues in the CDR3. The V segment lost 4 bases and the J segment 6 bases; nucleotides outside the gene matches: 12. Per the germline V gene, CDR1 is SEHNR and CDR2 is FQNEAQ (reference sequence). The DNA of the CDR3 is TGTGCCAGCAGCTCCCAGCGGGAGGGGAGGAGGGCCGAGCAGTACTTC. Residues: CASSSQREGRRAEQYF.

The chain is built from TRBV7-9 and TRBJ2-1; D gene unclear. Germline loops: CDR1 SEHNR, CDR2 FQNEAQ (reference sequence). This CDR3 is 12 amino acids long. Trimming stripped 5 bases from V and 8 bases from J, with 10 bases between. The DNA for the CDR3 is TGTGCCAGCAGCCACGCCGCCGATGAGCAGTTCTTC. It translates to CASSHAADEQFF.

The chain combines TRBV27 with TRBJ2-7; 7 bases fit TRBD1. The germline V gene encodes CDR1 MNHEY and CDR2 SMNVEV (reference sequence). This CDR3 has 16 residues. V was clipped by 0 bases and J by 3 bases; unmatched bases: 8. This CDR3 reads CASSLSSGTDYYEQYF. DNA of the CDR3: TGTGCCAGCAGTTTATCGAGTGGGACAGACTACTACGAGCAGTACTTC.